The rows below give T cell receptor delta chains drawn from one sample of a study of γδ T cells in repeated Plasmodium falciparum infection. TCRdb reapplied CATT to the multiplex PCR reads. The repertoire holds about 48,000 delta-chain clones, with roughly 1.6% as singletons. Material: gamma-delta T cells from blood. Receptors were obtained from a pool of human donors (malaria-infected and uninfected, not separated). The CDR3 runs from the conserved cysteine through the conserved F or W. Fields, in order: D gene, J gene, clone size, V gene, CDR3 DNA, CDR3 protein. A D gene is named only where the DNA matches it firmly. Size tells how often a clone was seen (once, few, many) or the class of an expanded clone, and some rows leave it out.

D: NA
J: TRDJ1
size: many
V: TRDV2
DNA: TGTGCCTGTGACGCGATTGCATCACTATCCTTTAGTAAGAAACTCATCTTT
CDR3: CACDAIASLSFSKKLIF

D: TRDD3
J: TRDJ1
size: many
V: TRDV1
DNA: TGTGCTCTTGGGGAACTAGATCTTACGAAGTACTGGGGGATATGCACCGATAAACTCATCTTT
CDR3: CALGELDLTKYWGICTDKLIF

D: TRDD3
J: TRDJ1
size: many
V: TRDV1
DNA: TGTGCTCTTGGGGAAATTTCCCGCTACTGGGGAACAGAGAGGGACACCGATAAACTCATCTTT
CDR3: CALGEISRYWGTERDTDKLIF

D: TRDD2
J: TRDJ1
size: many
V: TRDV1
DNA: TGTGCTCTTGGGGGCCTTCCTACGCCCCGTCTGTACTGGGATGCTATGAACACCGATAAACTCATCTTT
CDR3: CALGGLPTPRLYWDAMNTDKLIF

D: NA
J: TRDJ1
size: many
V: TRDV1
DNA: TGTGCTCTTGGGGAACTTGGGGGGGCTGCGGGGGACGATAAACTCATCTTT
CDR3: CALGELGGAAGDDKLIF

D: TRDD2
J: TRDJ1
size: medium-sized
V: TRDV1
DNA: TGTGCTCTTGGGGGAGGCCTTCCTACTTTTCCTGGGGATTCGTACACCGATAAACTCATCTTT
CDR3: CALGGGLPTFPGDSYTDKLIF

D: NA
J: TRDJ1
size: medium-sized
V: TRDV1
DNA: TGTGCTCTTGGCCTTCCCCAAACCTACACCGATAAACTCATCTTT
CDR3: CALGLPQTYTDKLIF

D: TRDD3
J: TRDJ1
size: many
V: TRDV1
DNA: TGTGCTCTTGGAGTGTCAAGGCGGTACTGGGGGACTAAAAATTCCACCGATAAACTCATCTTT
CDR3: CALGVSRRYWGTKNSTDKLIF

D: TRDD3
J: TRDJ1
size: medium-sized
V: TRDV1
DNA: TGTGCTCTTGGGGAATTCCCCTTCTGGGGGATACAAGATAAACTCATCTTT
CDR3: CALGEFPFWGIQDKLIF

D: TRDD3
J: TRDJ1
size: many
V: TRDV1
DNA: TGTGCTCTTGGGGAATTCATACAGTTCGAGCCTGGGGGATACTTCAAGGTCGAACCATTCCCTAATGTGGCCGATAAACTCATCTTT
CDR3: CALGEFIQFEPGGYFKVEPFPNVADKLIF

D: NA
J: TRDJ1
size: many
V: TRDV3
DNA: TGTGCCATCTCTGGCGATAAACTCATCTTT
CDR3: CAISGDKLIF

D: TRDD3
J: TRDJ1
size: medium-sized
V: TRDV1
DNA: TGTGCTCTTGGGGAAAAGGCGATACTGGGGGAGATATACACCGATAAACTCATCTTT
CDR3: CALGEKAILGEIYTDKLIF

D: NA
J: TRDJ1
size: many
V: TRDV1
DNA: TGTGCTCTTGGGGAACTCGGGCGTCCCCATTACTGGGAGATTAACTTTGGTGATAAACTCATCTTT
CDR3: CALGELGRPHYWEINFGDKLIF

D: TRDD3
J: TRDJ1
size: medium-sized
V: TRDV3
DNA: TGTGCCTTTATCCGTACTGGGGGACCGGCAATCTTT
CDR3: CAFIRTGGPAIF

D: NA
J: TRDJ4
size: few
V: TRDV3
DNA: TGTGCCTTTAGTCCCCCCTACCTCCTTCAGGTACTGGGACACCAAGCCAGACCCCTGATCTTT
CDR3: CAFSPPYLLQVLGHQARPLIF

D: TRDD3
J: TRDJ1
size: many
V: TRDV1
DNA: TGTGCTCTTGGGGAACTAGATGCTGCGGGATACGCGTTCTACACCGATAAACTCATCTTT
CDR3: CALGELDAAGYAFYTDKLIF

D: NA
J: TRDJ1
size: many
V: TRDV1
DNA: TGTGCTCTTGGGGAGAGGGCCCTTCCTTACCTGGGGGGCGACCTGTACACCGATAAACTCATCTTT
CDR3: CALGERALPYLGGDLYTDKLIF

D: TRDD3
J: TRDJ1
size: NA
V: TRDV1
DNA: TGTGCTCTTGGGGAACCCTCCCTTCGGGGGATACCCTCGTACACCGATAAACTCATCTTT
CDR3: CALGEPSLRGIPSYTDKLIF

D: TRDD3
J: TRDJ1
size: medium-sized
V: TRDV2
DNA: TGTGCCTGTGACACCCTAACTGGGGGATTGTCCTACACCGATAAACTCATCTTT
CDR3: CACDTLTGGLSYTDKLIF

D: NA
J: TRDJ1
size: NA
V: TRDV1
DNA: TGTGCTCTTAACAATTTAAGGGAGGCCTCCCGGAGCGGGGATGGAGGGACCGATAAACTCATCTTT
CDR3: CALNNLREASRSGDGGTDKLIF

D: NA
J: TRDJ1
size: many
V: TRDV1
DNA: TGTGCTCTTGGGGGGCCTTCCACCCGGGGATTTGGTGATAAACTCATCTTT
CDR3: CALGGPSTRGFGDKLIF

D: TRDD3
J: TRDJ1
size: many
V: TRDV2
DNA: TGTGCCTGTGACACTACGACTGGGGGATCCCTAGATAAACTCATCTTT
CDR3: CACDTTTGGSLDKLIF

D: TRDD3
J: TRDJ1
size: many
V: TRDV1
DNA: TGTGCTCTTGGGGAAAGTGTCTCCAAGTACTGGGGGATACTCCCTATGTACACCGATAAACTCATCTTT
CDR3: CALGESVSKYWGILPMYTDKLIF

D: TRDD3
J: TRDJ1
size: medium-sized
V: TRDV2
DNA: TGTGCCTGTGACGTACTGGGGGCTCCGTACACCGATAAACTCATCTTT
CDR3: CACDVLGAPYTDKLIF

D: NA
J: TRDJ1
size: many
V: TRDV1
DNA: TGTGCTCTTGGGGAACCCCTCTGGTCGGGCTCGTACACCGATAAACTCATCTTT
CDR3: CALGEPLWSGSYTDKLIF

D: NA
J: TRDJ1
size: medium-sized
V: TRDV2
DNA: TGTGCCTGTGACACGGGGATTTATAGGATCACCGATAAACTCATCTTT
CDR3: CACDTGIYRITDKLIF

D: NA
J: TRDJ1
size: few
V: TRDV1
DNA: TGTGCTCTTGGGGAACTGGTCGGGGGAGCAAATAAACTCATCTTT
CDR3: CALGELVGGANKLIF

D: TRDD3
J: TRDJ1
size: medium-sized
V: TRDV2
DNA: TGTGCCTGTGACAAGTGGGGGATACGAAAGTACACCGATAAACTCATCTTT
CDR3: CACDKWGIRKYTDKLIF

D: NA
J: TRDJ1
size: medium-sized
V: TRDV1
DNA: TGTGCTCTTGGCAGGTGGGGACGAAGATATAAACTCATCTTT
CDR3: CALGRWGRRYKLIF

D: TRDD3
J: TRDJ4
size: many
V: TRDV1
DNA: TGTGCTCTGGAAGCTTCCCCATTTACTGGGGGATACACCTCGGCCAGACCCCTGATCTTT
CDR3: CALEASPFTGGYTSARPLIF

D: NA
J: TRDJ1
size: many
V: TRDV1
DNA: TGTGCTCTTGGGGTAGGAGTAAGAAGGTACACCGATAAACTCATCTTT
CDR3: CALGVGVRRYTDKLIF

D: TRDD3
J: TRDJ1
size: medium-sized
V: TRDV2
DNA: TGTGCCTGTGACTTTCTACTGGGGGATACCCCTCCCTACACCGATAAACTCATCTTT
CDR3: CACDFLLGDTPPYTDKLIF

D: TRDD3
J: TRDJ1
size: many
V: TRDV2
DNA: TGTGCCTGTGACACCCTGGGGGATACCCAGGCCGATAAACTCATCTTT
CDR3: CACDTLGDTQADKLIF

D: NA
J: TRDJ1
size: many
V: TRDV1
DNA: TGTGCTCTTGGGGAACTAGCACCTCCCTGGGGTCATCGGACCGATAAACTAATCTTT
CDR3: CALGELAPPWGHRTDKLIF

D: TRDD3
J: TRDJ1
size: few
V: TRDV1
DNA: TGTGCTCTTGGGGAGTTGGCCTTGCTGGGGGGTACAAAACTCATCTTT
CDR3: CALGELALLGGTKLIF

D: NA
J: TRDJ1
size: medium-sized
V: TRDV1
DNA: TGTGCTCTTGGGGAACTAGCCCCTCCCTGGGGTCATCGGACCGATAAACTCATCTTT
CDR3: CALGELAPPWGHRTDKLIF

D: TRDD3
J: TRDJ1
size: many
V: TRDV1
DNA: TGTGCTCTTGGGGAATGTCTACGATGGGGGATACCTGGTAAACTCATCTTT
CDR3: CALGECLRWGIPGKLIF

D: TRDD3
J: TRDJ1
size: medium-sized
V: TRDV2
DNA: TGTGCCTGTGACTCCGTTTTAATGGGTACTGGGGGATACGCCCACACCGATAAACTCATCTTT
CDR3: CACDSVLMGTGGYAHTDKLIF

D: TRDD3
J: TRDJ1
size: many
V: TRDV1
DNA: TGTGCTCTTGGGGAACCATGGGATACGCGCGATAAACTCATCTTT
CDR3: CALGEPWDTRDKLIF

D: TRDD3
J: TRDJ1
size: many
V: TRDV2
DNA: TGTGCCTGTGATAAACTGGGGGATACCTCTGACACCGATAAACTCATCTTT
CDR3: CACDKLGDTSDTDKLIF

D: TRDD3
J: TRDJ1
size: many
V: TRDV1
DNA: TGTGCTCTTGGGGTCCTCGGCCTTCCTGCCTACTGGGGGATAAGGGTCGACGATAAACTCATCTTT
CDR3: CALGVLGLPAYWGIRVDDKLIF

D: TRDD2
J: TRDJ1
size: many
V: TRDV1
DNA: TGTGCTCTTGGGTTATTCCTACGCCAATGGAACACCGATAAACTCATCTTT
CDR3: CALGLFLRQWNTDKLIF

D: TRDD3
J: TRDJ1
size: NA
V: TRDV1
DNA: TGTGCTCTTGGGGAACCCCGACCCTTTCCTCTCCTTTACTGGGGGATCGCGGATAAACTCATCTTT
CDR3: CALGEPRPFPLLYWGIADKLIF

D: TRDD3
J: TRDJ1
size: many
V: TRDV1
DNA: TGTGCTCTTGGGGCCACTCACTTCGGAGCCTGGGGGTCCCCATTCTGTAAACTCATCTTT
CDR3: CALGATHFGAWGSPFCKLIF

D: NA
J: TRDJ1
size: many
V: TRAV38-2/DV8
DNA: TGTGCTTATAGGAGCCACGACCTTTGGGGCTATAAACTCATCTTT
CDR3: CAYRSHDLWGYKLIF

D: NA
J: TRDJ3
size: medium-sized
V: TRDV2
DNA: TGTGCCTGTGACACCGCGGAAATTACGGACTGGGACACCCGACAGATGTTTTTC
CDR3: CACDTAEITDWDTRQMFF

D: TRDD3
J: TRDJ1
size: few
V: TRDV1
DNA: TGTGCTCTTGGGTACTTCCTAAGGGGGATACGGTCGTACACCGATAAACTCATCTTT
CDR3: CALGYFLRGIRSYTDKLIF

D: TRDD3
J: TRDJ1
size: medium-sized
V: TRDV2
DNA: TGTGCCTGTGAAGGCCTTCCCCGGTCTGGGGGATACGGGTACACCGATAAACTCATCTTT
CDR3: CACEGLPRSGGYGYTDKLIF

D: TRDD3
J: TRDJ1
size: many
V: TRDV1
DNA: TGTGCTCTCGGGAGCCTCCGCCTGGGGGATGGCCTCATTGGAAGCGATAAACTCATCTTT
CDR3: CALGSLRLGDGLIGSDKLIF

D: NA
J: TRDJ1
size: medium-sized
V: TRDV1
DNA: TGTGCTCTTGGGGACTACCACCGCCCTACGTACGATTGGACGGGCGCCACCGATAAACTCATCTTT
CDR3: CALGDYHRPTYDWTGATDKLIF

D: TRDD3
J: TRDJ1
size: many
V: TRDV3
DNA: TGTGCCCCAGTGGTTTGTCCTACTGGGGGATACGGGTACACCGATAAACTCATCTTT
CDR3: CAPVVCPTGGYGYTDKLIF

D: NA
J: TRDJ1
size: many
V: TRDV1
DNA: TGTGCTCTTGAGCAATCGGGGCCCCCGGCCGTCCTTCAAACCGATAAACTCATCTTT
CDR3: CALEQSGPPAVLQTDKLIF

D: TRDD3
J: TRDJ1
size: medium-sized
V: TRDV3
DNA: TGTGCCTTCCCTCATCTCCTACTCAGACTGGGGGCCACGTGGGGCGATAAACTCATCTTT
CDR3: CAFPHLLLRLGATWGDKLIF

D: TRDD3
J: TRDJ1
size: many
V: TRDV2
DNA: TGTGCCTGTGACTTTGTACTGGGGGATACACACACCGATAAACTCATCTTT
CDR3: CACDFVLGDTHTDKLIF

D: TRDD3
J: TRDJ1
size: many
V: TRDV2
DNA: TGTGCCTGTGACACACTCCCCCCTGTTGGGGGATACGAAGGCACCGATAAACTCATCTTT
CDR3: CACDTLPPVGGYEGTDKLIF

D: NA
J: TRDJ1
size: medium-sized
V: TRDV2
DNA: TGTGCCTGTGACACCCTCGCTACGACCGATAAACTCATCTTT
CDR3: CACDTLATTDKLIF

D: TRDD3
J: TRDJ1
size: many
V: TRDV1
DNA: TGTGCTCTTGGGGAACCGACTGGGGGATTCCCCGATAAACTCATCTTT
CDR3: CALGEPTGGFPDKLIF

D: NA
J: TRDJ1
size: many
V: TRAV29/DV5
DNA: TGTGCAGCAACAGGGTGGCTGGGGATCGACCTGTACACCGATAAACTCATCTTT
CDR3: CAATGWLGIDLYTDKLIF

D: NA
J: TRDJ1
size: many
V: TRDV1
DNA: TGTGCTCTTGAGGAAAGGAGTAGACCTACTGGGATGTACACCGATAAACTCATCTTT
CDR3: CALEERSRPTGMYTDKLIF

D: NA
J: TRDJ1
size: many
V: TRDV1
DNA: TGTGCTCTTGGGGAATCCGCCCCTCCCACTACTGGGGATAAACTCATCTTT
CDR3: CALGESAPPTTGDKLIF